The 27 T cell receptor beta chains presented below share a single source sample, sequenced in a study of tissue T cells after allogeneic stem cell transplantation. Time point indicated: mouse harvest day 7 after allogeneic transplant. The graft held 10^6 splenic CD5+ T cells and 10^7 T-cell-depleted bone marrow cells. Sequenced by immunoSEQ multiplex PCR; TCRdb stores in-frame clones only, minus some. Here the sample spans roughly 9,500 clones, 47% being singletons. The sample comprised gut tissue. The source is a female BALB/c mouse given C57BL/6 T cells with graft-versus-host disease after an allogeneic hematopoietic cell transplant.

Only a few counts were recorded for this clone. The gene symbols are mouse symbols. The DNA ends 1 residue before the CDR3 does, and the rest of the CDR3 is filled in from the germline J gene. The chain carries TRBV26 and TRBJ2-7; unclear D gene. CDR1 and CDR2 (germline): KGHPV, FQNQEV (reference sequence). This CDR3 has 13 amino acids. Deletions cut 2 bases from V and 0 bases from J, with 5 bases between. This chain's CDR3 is CASSLPFSYEQYF. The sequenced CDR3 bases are TGTGCCAGCAGTCTGCCCTTCTCCTATGAACAGTAC.

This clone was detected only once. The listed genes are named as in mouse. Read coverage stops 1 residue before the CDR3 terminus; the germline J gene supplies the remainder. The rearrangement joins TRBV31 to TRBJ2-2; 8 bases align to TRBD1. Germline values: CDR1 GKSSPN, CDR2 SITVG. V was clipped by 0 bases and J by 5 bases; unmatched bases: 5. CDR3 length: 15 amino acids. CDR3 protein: CAWSLKRQGTGQLYF. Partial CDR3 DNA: TGTGCCTGGAGTCTAAAGAGACAGGGGACCGGGCAGCTCTAC.

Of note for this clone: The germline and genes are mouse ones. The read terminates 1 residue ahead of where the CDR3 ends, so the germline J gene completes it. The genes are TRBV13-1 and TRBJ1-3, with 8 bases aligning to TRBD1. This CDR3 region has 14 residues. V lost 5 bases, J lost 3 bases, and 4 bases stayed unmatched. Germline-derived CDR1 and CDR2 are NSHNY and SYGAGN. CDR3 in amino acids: CASSTDRVGNTLYF. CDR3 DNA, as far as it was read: TGTGCCAGCAGCACGGACAGGGTTGGAAATACGCTCTAT.

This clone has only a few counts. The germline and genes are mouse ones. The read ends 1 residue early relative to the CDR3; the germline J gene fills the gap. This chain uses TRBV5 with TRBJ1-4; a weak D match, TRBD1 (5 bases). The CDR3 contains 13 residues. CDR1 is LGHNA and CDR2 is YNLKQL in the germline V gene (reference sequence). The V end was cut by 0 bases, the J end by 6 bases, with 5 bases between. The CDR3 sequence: CASSQDRDERLFF. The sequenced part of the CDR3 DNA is TGTGCCAGCAGCCAAGACAGGGACGAAAGATTATTT.

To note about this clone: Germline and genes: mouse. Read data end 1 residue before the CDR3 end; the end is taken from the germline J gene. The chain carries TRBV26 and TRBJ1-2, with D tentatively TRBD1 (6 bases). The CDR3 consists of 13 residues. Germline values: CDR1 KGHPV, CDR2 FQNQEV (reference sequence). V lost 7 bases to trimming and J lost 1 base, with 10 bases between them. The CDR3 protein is CASTGTLNSDYTF. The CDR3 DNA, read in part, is TGTGCCAGCACCGGGACACTAAACTCCGACTACACC. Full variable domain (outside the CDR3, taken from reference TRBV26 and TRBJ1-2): NSKVIQTPRYLVKGQGQKAKMRCIPEKGHPVVFWYQQNKNNEFKFLINFQNQEVLQQIDMTEKRFSAECPSNSPCSLEIQSSEAGDSALYLCASTGTLNSDYTFGSGTRLLVI.

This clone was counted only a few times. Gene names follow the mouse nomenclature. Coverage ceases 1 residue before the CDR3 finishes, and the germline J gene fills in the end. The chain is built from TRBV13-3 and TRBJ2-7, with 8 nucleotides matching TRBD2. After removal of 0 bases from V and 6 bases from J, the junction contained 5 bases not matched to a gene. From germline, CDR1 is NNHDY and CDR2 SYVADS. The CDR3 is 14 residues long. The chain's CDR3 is CASSDEGGALEQYF. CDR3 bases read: TGTGCCAGCAGTGATGAGGGGGGGGCGCTTGAACAGTAC.

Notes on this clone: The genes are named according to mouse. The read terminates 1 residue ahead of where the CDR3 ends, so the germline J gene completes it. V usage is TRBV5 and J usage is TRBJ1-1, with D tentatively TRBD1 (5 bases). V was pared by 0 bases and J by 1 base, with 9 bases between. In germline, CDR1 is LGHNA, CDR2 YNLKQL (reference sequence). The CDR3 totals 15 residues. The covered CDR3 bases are TGTGCCAGCAGCCAAGAACCAGGGAGGAACACAGAAGTCTTC. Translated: CASSQEPGRNTEVF. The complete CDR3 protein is CASSQEPGRNTEVFF.

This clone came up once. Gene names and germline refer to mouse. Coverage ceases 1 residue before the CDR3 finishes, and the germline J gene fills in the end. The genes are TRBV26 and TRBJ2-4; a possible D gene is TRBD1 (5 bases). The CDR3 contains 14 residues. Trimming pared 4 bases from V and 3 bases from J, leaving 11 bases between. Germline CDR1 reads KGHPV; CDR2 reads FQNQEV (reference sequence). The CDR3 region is CASSPHRRQNTLYF. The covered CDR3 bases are TGTGCCAGCAGTCCCCACAGGAGACAAAACACCTTGTAC.

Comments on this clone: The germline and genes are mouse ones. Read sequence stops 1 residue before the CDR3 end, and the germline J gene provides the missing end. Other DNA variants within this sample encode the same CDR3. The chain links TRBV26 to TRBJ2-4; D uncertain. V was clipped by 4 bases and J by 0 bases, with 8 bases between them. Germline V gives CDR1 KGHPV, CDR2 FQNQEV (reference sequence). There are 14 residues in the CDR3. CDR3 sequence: CASSPTTSQNTLYF. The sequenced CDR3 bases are TGTGCCAGCAGTCCGACCACTAGTCAAAACACCTTGTAC.

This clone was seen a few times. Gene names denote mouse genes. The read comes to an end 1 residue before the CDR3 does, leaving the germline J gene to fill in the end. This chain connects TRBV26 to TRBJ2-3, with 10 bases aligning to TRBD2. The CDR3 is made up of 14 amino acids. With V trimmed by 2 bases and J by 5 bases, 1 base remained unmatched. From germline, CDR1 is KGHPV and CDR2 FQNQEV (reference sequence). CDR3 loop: CASSLNWGGETLYF. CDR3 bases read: TGTGCCAGCAGTCTGAACTGGGGGGGAGAAACGCTGTAT.

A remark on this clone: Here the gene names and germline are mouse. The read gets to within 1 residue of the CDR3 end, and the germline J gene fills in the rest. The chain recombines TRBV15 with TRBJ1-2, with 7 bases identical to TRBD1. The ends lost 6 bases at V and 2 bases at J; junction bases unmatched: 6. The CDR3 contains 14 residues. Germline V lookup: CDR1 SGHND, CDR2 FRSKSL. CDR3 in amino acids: CASSPGQRNSDYTF. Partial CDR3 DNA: TGTGCCAGCAGCCCGGGACAGAGGAACTCCGACTACACC. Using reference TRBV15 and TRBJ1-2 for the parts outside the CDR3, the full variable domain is DAGVTQTPRHEVAEKGQTIILKCEPVSGHNDLFWYRQTKIQGLELLSYFRSKSLMEDGGAFKDRFKAEMLNSSFSTLKIQPTEPKDSAVYLCASSPGQRNSDYTFGSGTRLLVI.

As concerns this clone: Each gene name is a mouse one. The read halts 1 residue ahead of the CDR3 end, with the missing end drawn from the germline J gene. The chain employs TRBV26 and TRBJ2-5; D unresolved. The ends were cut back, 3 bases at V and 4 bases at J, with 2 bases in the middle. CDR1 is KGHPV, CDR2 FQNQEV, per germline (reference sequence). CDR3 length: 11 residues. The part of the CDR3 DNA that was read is TGTGCCAGCAGTCTTAAAGACACCCAGTAC. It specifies CASSLKDTQY. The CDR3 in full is CASSLKDTQYF.

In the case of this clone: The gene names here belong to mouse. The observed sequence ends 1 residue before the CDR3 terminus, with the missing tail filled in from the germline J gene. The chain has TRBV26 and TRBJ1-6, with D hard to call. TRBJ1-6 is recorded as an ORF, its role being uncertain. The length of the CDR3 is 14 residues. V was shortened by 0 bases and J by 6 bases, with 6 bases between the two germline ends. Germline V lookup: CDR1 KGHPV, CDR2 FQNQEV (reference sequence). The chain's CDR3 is CASSLSQINSPLYF. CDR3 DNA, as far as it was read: TGTGCCAGCAGTCTGTCACAGATTAATTCGCCCCTCTAC.

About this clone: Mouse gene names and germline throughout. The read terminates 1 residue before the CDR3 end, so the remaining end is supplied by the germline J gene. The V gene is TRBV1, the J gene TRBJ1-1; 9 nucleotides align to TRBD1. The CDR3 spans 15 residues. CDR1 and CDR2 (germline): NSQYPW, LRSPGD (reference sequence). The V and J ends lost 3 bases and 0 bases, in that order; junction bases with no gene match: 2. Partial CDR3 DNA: TGCACCTGCAGTGCCCGGGACAGGGCAAACACAGAAGTCTTC. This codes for CTCSARDRANTEVF. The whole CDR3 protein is CTCSARDRANTEVFF. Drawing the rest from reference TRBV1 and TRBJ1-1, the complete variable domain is VTLLEQNPRWRLVPRGQAVNLRCILKNSQYPWMSWYQQDLQKQLQWLFTLRSPGDKEVKSLPGADYLATRVTDTELRLQVANMSQGRTLYCTCSARDRANTEVFFGKGTRLTVV.

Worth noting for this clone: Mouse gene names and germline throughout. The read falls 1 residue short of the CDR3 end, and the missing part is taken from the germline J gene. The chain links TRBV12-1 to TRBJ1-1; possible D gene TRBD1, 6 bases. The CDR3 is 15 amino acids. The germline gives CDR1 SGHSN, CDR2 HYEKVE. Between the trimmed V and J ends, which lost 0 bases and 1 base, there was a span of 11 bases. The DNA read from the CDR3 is TGTGCCAGCTCTCTCGAACAGGGAAGGAACACAGAAGTCTTC. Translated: CASSLEQGRNTEVF. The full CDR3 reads CASSLEQGRNTEVFF.

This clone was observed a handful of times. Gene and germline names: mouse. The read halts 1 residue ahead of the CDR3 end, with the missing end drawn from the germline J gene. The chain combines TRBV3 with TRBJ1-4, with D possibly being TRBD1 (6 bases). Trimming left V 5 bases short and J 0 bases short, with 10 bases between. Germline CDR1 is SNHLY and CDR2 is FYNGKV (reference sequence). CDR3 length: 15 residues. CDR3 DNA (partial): TGTGCCAGCAGCGATGGACAGTTTTCCAACGAAAGATTATTT. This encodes CASSDGQFSNERLF. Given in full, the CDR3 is CASSDGQFSNERLFF.

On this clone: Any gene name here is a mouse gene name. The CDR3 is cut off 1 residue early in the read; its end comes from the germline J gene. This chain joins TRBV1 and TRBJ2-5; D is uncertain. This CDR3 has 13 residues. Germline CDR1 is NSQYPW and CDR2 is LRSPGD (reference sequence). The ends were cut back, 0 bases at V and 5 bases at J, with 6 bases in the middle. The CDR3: CTCSADRRDTQYF. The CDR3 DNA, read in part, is TGCACCTGCAGTGCAGATCGGCGAGACACCCAGTAC.

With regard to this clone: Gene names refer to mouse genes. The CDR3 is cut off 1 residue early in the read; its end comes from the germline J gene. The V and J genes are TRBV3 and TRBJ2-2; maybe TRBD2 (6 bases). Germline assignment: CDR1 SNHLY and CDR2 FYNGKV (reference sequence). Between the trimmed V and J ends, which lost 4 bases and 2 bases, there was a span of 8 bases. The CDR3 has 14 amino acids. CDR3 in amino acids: CASSWGVNTGQLYF. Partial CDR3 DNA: TGTGCCAGCAGCTGGGGGGTTAACACCGGGCAGCTCTAC. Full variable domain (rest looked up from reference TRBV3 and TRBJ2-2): GPKVLQIPSHQIIDMGQMVTLNCDPVSNHLYFYWYKQILGQQMEFLVNFYNGKVMEKSKLFKDQFSVERPDGSYFTLKIQPTALEDSAVYFCASSWGVNTGQLYFGEGSKLTVL.

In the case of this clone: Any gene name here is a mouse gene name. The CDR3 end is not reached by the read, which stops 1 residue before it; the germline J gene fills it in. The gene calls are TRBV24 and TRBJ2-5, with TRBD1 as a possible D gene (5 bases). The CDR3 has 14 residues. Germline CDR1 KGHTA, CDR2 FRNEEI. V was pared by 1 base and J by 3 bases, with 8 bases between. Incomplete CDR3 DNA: TGTGCCAGCAGTCTGTCCAGGGCTCAAGACACCCAGTAC. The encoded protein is CASSLSRAQDTQY. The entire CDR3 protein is CASSLSRAQDTQYF.

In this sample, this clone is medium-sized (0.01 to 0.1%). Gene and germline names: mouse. The covered CDR3 bases are TGTGCCAGCAGTTTTTCAGGGGATGGAAATACGCTCTAT. As protein: CASSFSGDGNTLY. The full CDR3 protein is CASSFSGDGNTLYF. The chain combines TRBV15 with TRBJ1-3, with D perhaps matching TRBD1 (6 bases). The read ends 1 residue shy of where the CDR3 ends; the end is completed using the germline J gene. This CDR3 spans 14 amino acids. The germline CDR1 and CDR2 sequences are SGHND and FRSKSL. V shed 3 bases and J shed 3 bases, with 9 bases lying between them.

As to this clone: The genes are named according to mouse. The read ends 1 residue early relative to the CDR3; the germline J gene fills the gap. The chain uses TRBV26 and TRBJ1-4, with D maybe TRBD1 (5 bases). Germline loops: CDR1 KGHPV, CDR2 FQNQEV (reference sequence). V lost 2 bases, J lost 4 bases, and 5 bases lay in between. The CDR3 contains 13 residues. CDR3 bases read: TGTGCCAGCAGTCTGGACAGCAACGAAAGATTATTT. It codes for CASSLDSNERLF. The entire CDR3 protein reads CASSLDSNERLFF.

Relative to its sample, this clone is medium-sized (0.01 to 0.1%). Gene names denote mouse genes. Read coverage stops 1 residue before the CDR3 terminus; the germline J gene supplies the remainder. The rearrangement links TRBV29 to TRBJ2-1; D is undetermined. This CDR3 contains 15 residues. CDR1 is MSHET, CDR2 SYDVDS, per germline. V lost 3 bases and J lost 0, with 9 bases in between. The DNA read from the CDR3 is TGTGCTAGCAGTTTCGACAAAATTAACTATGCTGAGCAGTTC. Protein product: CASSFDKINYAEQF. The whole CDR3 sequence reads CASSFDKINYAEQFF.

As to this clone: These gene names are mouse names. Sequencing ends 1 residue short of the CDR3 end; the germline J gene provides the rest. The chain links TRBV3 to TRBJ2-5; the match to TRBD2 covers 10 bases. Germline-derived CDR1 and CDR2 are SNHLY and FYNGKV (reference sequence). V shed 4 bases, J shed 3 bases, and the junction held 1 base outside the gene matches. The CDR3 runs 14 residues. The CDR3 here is CASSWTGGQDTQYF. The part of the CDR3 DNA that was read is TGTGCCAGCAGCTGGACTGGGGGTCAAGACACCCAGTAC.

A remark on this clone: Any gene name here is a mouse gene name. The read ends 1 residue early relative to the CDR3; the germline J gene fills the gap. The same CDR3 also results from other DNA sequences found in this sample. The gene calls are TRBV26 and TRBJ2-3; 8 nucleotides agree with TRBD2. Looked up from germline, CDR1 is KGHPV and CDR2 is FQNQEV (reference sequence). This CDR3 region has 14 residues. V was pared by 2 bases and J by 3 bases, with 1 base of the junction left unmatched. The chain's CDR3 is CASSLGGGAETLYF. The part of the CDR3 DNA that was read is TGTGCCAGCAGTCTGGGGGGGGGCGCAGAAACGCTGTAT.

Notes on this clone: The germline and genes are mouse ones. The chain's CDR3 is CASSIYWGRYEQYF. The covered CDR3 bases are TGTGCAAGCAGCATTTACTGGGGCCGCTATGAACAGTAC. The rearrangement links TRBV16 to TRBJ2-7; 7 nucleotides agree with TRBD2. The read ends 1 residue before the CDR3 terminus; that terminus is restored from the germline J gene. V gave up 5 bases and J gave up 3 bases; unmatched junction bases: 7. The CDR3 consists of 14 residues. Looked up from germline, CDR1 is SGHSA and CDR2 is FRNQAP.

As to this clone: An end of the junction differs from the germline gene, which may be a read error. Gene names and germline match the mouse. The covered CDR3 bases are TGTGCCAGCAGTGGGCGACAGGGGGCTGGCAATACGCTCTAT. It is translated as CASSGRQGAGNTLY. The whole CDR3 region reads CASSGRQGAGNTLYF. The rearrangement uses TRBV26 and TRBJ1-3; 10 nucleotides line up with TRBD1. The read terminates 1 residue ahead of where the CDR3 ends, so the germline J gene completes it. Germline CDR1 reads KGHPV; CDR2 reads FQNQEV (reference sequence). The CDR3 is 15 residues long.

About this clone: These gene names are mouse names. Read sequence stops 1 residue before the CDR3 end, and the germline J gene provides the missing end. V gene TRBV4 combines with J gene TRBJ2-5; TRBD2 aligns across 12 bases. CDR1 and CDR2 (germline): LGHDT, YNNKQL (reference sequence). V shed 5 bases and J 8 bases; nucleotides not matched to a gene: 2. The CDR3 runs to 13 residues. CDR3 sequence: CASSRDWGATQYF. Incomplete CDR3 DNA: TGTGCCAGCAGCCGGGACTGGGGGGCCACCCAGTAC. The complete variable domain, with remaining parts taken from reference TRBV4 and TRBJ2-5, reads ETAVFQTPNYHVTQVGNEVSFNCKQTLGHDTMYWYKQDSKKLLKIMFSYNNKQLIVNETVPRRFSPQSSDKAHLNLRIKSVEPEDSAVYLCASSRDWGATQYFGPGTRLLVL.